The sequence of this TCR beta chain was determined in a study of blood T cell repertoires in COVID-19. Assay used: immunoSEQ multiplex PCR; TCRdb lists only in-frame clones, some missing. The table shows roughly 12,000 clones, with about 80% occurring only once. Germline CDR1 is SGHRS and CDR2 is YFSETQ. Trimming stripped 0 bases from V and 5 bases from J, with 7 bases between. The CDR3 covers 13 residues. The source of this sequence is an older man with acute or convalescent COVID-19. The chain recombines TRBV5-1 with TRBJ2-3; D not certain. The sequencing input was peripheral blood. CDR3 nucleotides: TGCGCCAGCAGCTTGGTTCCAGGAGATACGCAGTATTTT. Translated: CASSLVPGDTQYF.